A selection of T cell receptor beta chains follows, all from one sample in a study of cytomegalovirus exposure and HLA in healthy donors. Data came from immunoSEQ multiplex PCR; TCRdb stores just in-frame clones and leaves some out. The table has about 140,000 clones, approximately 80% seen once. Sequenced input: PBMCs. The receptors originated from a middle-aged woman in good health and CMV-seropositive. The CDR3 runs from the conserved cysteine through the conserved F or W. Not every row has a clone size; where given, it reads once, few, many or a size class.

v_gene | abundance | CDR3aa
TRBV29-1 | . | CSVEDTGRLAPDTQYF
TRBV6-5 | . | CASRASGGTKNIQYF
TRBV6-6 | . | CASSLAGGETQYF
TRBV10-3 | once | CATGLAGGGEQFF
TRBV14 | . | CASSQDLDRTYEQYF
TRBV11-2 | . | CASSPIGASGVGEYF
TRBV6-5 | . | CASSFRTDYTGELFF
TRBV5-1 | . | CASSVLLATTYNEQFF
TRBV7-9 | . | CASSFGTSGTRSYNEQFF
TRBV2 | . | CATIPGTGETEAFF
TRBV7-8 | once | CASGTSGTDTQYF
TRBV5-1 | once | CASRQGRDTQYF
TRBV2 | . | CASSTLGGALQETQYF
TRBV25-1 | once | CASSERQVLYNEQFF
TRBV5-1 | . | CASSLASPGLGDEQYF
TRBV4-2 | . | CASSQDAEGGLGQPQHF
TRBV4-2 | many | CASSRLSGREIDTQYF
TRBV6-5 | . | CASGPGLAGRGELFF
TRBV5-5 | . | CASSFLLAGYEQYF
TRBV28 | . | CASGVQGGGGEQYF
TRBV6-1 | . | CASRGAYNSPLHF
TRBV2 | . | CASTPLGVSGGEQYF
TRBV6-5 | . | CASSWHRGYEAFF
TRBV23-1 | . | CASSHAGRGYSNQPQHF
TRBV5-8 | . | CASSLWQGNREAFF
TRBV13 | . | CASSLGTSGRRDTQYF
TRBV30 | . | CAWGWRERDEQFF
TRBV18 | . | CASSLRLAGEGTGELFF
TRBV18 | . | CASSLRLAGETQYF
TRBV2 | once | CARGRDGMNTEAFF
TRBV19 | . | CASSNRGGNEKLFF
TRBV13 | once | CASSSGTSGPYEQYF
TRBV2 | . | CASTPSYGYTF
TRBV29-1 | . | CSVARGRYDEQYF
TRBV13 | few | CASSLPQALASGTIYF
TRBV7-3 | once | CASSLTGGSYNEQFF
TRBV5-1 | . | CASSLQGFDYGYTF
TRBV27 | . | CASSSYPGLSTEAFF
TRBV7-9 | . | CASSLAMAGANYGYTF
TRBV5-6 | once | CASSWGNSGNTIYF
TRBV30 | . | CAWSADIANYGYTF
TRBV29-1 | . | CSVVGQLDIQYF
TRBV27 | . | CASSSSIGRGNEKLFF
TRBV7-9 | . | CASSLQPGTEAFF
TRBV12-5 | few | CASGSGQGVVDTQYF
TRBV5-1 | . | CASSPRPGGGRLTNTEAFF
TRBV15 | . | CATSKGLAGPVGTQYF
TRBV19 | . | CASTLRLAGGIRDYNEQFF
TRBV9 | . | CASSFTSSGTNEQFF
TRBV6-4 | once | CASSDSGGYNEQFF
TRBV20-1 | few | CSASRQSQYF
TRBV2 | . | CASWLAGEPSYEQYF
TRBV5-4 | . | CASSLIGGREQYF
TRBV29-1 | . | CSGFGDTGELFF